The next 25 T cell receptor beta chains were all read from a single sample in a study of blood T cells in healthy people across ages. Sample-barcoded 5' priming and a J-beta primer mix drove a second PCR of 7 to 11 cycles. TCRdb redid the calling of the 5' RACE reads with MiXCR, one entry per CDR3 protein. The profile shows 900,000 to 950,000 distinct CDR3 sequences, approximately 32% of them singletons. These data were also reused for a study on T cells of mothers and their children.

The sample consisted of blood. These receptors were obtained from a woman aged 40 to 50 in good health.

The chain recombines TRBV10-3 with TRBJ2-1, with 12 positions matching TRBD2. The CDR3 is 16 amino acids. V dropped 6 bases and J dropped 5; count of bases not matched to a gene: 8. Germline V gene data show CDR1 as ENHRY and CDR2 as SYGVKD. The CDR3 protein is CAISSELAGGNNEQFF. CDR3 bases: TGTGCCATCAGCTCCGAACTAGCGGGGGGCAACAATGAGCAGTTCTTC.

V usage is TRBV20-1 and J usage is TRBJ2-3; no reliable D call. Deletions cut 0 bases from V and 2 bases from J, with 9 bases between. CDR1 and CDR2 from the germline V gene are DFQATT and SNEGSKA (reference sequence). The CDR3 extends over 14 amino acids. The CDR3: CSARDRPHTDTQYF. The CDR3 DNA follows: TGCAGTGCTAGAGATAGACCACACACAGATACGCAGTATTTT.

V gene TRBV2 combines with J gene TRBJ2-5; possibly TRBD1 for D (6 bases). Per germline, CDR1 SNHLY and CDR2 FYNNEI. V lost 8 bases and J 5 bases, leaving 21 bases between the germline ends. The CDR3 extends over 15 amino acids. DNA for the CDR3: TGTGCCAGCGGGACCAGGGGCCCCACAACGGAGACCCAGTACTTC. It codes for CASGTRGPTTETQYF. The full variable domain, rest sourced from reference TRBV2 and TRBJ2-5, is EPEVTQTPSHQVTQMGQEVILRCVPISNHLYFYWYRQILGQKVEFLVSFYNNEISEKSEIFDDQFSVERPDGSNFTLKIRSTKLEDSAMYFCASGTRGPTTETQYFGPGTRLLVL.

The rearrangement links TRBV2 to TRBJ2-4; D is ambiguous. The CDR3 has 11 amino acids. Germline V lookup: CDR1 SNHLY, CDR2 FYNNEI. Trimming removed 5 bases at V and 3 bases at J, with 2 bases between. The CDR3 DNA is TGTGCCAGCAGTTACAAAAACATTCAGTACTTC. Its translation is CASSYKNIQYF.

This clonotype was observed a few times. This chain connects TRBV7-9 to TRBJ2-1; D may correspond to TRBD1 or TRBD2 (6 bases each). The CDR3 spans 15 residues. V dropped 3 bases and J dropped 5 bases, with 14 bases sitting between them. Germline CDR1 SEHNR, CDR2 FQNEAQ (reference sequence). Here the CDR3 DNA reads TGTGCCAGCAGCTTTGTTCGGGGGACACACAATGAGCAGTTCTTC. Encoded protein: CASSFVRGTHNEQFF.

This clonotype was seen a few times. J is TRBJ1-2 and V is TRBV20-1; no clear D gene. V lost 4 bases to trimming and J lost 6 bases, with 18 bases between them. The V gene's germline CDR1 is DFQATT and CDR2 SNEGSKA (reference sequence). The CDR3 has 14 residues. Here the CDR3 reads CSATPERGLNGYTF. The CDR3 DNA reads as TGCAGTGCTACCCCAGAGCGGGGTTTGAATGGCTACACCTTC.

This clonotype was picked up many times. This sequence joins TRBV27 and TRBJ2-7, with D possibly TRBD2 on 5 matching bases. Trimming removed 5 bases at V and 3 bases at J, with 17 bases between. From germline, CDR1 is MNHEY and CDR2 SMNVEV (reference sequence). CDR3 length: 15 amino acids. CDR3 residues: CASSPLERRRYEQYF. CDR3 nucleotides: TGTGCCAGCAGTCCCTTAGAGCGGAGACGCTACGAGCAGTACTTC.

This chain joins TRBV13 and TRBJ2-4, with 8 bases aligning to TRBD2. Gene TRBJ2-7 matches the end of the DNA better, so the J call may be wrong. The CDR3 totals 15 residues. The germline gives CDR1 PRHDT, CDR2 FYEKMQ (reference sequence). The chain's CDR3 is CASSLHLAGHHEQYF. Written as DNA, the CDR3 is TGTGCCAGCAGCTTACACCTAGCGGGTCACCACGAGCAGTACTTC.

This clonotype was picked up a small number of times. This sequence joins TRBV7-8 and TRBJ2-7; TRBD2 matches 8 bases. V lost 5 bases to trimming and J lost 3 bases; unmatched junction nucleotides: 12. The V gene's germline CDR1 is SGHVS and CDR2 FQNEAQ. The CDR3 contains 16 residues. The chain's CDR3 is CASSPPPGLEFYEQYF. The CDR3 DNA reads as TGTGCCAGCAGCCCTCCTCCGGGACTAGAGTTCTACGAGCAGTACTTC.

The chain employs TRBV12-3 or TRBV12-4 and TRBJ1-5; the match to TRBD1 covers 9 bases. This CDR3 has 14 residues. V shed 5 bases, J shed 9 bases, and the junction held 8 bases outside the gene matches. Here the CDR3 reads CASSPGTGRRPQHF. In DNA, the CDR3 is TGTGCCAGCAGTCCAGGGACAGGGCGACGGCCCCAGCATTTT.

The CDR3 DNA sequence: TGTGCCAGCAGCCGGACGAGGACCAACTATGGCTACACCTTC. This codes for CASSRTRTNYGYTF. The rearrangement joins TRBV11-2 to TRBJ1-2; the D is unclear. Trimming cost V 5 bases and J 2 bases, with 12 bases left between them. The CDR3 length is 14 residues. Germline CDR1 SGHAT, CDR2 FQNNGV.

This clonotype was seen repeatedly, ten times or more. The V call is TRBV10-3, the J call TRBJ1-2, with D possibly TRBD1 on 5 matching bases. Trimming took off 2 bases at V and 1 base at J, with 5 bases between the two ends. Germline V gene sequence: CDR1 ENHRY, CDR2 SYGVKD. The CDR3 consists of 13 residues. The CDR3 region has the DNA TGTGCCATCAGTGAGGGACATAACTATGGCTACACCTTC. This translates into CAISEGHNYGYTF.

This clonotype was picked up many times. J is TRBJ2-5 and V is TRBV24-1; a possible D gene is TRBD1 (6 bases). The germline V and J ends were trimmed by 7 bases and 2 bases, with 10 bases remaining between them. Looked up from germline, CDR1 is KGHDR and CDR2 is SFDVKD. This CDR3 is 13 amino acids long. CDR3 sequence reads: CATSNGQQETQYF. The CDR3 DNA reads TGTGCCACCAGCAACGGACAGCAAGAGACCCAGTACTTC.

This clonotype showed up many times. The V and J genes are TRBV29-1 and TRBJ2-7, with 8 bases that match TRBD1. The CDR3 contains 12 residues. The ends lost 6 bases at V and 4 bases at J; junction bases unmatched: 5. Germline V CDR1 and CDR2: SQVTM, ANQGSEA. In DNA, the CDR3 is TGCAGCGTCTCGGACAGGGCTTACGAGCAGTACTTC. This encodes CSVSDRAYEQYF.

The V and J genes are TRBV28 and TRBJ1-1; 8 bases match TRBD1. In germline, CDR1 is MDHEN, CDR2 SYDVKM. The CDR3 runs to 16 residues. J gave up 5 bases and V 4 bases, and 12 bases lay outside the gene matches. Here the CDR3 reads CASSYRGMSALTEAFF. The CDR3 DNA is TGTGCCAGCAGTTACAGGGGGATGTCTGCGTTAACTGAAGCTTTCTTT. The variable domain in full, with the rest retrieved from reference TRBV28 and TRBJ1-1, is DVKVTQSSRYLVKRTGEKVFLECVQDMDHENMFWYRQDPGLGLRLIYFSYDVKMKEKGDIPEGYSVSREKKERFSLILESASTNQTSMYLCASSYRGMSALTEAFFGQGTRLTVV.

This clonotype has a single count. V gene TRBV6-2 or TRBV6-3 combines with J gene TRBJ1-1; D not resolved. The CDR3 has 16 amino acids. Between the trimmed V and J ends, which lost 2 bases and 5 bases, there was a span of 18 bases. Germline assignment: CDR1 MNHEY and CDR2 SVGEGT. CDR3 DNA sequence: TGTGCCAGCAGTTACGGTGCAGACCAAACGGGGACTGAAGCTTTCTTT. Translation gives CASSYGADQTGTEAFF.

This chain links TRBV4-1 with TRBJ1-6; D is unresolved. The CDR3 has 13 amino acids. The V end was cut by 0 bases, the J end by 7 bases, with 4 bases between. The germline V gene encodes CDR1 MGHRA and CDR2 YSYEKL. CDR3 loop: CASSQDRNSPLHF. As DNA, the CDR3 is TGCGCCAGCAGCCAAGACAGGAATTCACCCCTCCACTTT.

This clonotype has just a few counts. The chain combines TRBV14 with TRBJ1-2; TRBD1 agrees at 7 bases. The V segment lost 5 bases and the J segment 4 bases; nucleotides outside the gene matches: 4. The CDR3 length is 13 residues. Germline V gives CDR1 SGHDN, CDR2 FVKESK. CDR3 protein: CASSFAGGYGYTF. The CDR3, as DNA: TGTGCCAGCAGCTTTGCAGGGGGCTATGGCTACACCTTC.

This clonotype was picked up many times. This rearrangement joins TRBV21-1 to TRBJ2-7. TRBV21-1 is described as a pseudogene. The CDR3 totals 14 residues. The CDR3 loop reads CASSKAGTSYEQYF. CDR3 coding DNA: TGTGCCAGCAGCAAAGCGGGCACTTCCTACGAGCAGTACTTC.

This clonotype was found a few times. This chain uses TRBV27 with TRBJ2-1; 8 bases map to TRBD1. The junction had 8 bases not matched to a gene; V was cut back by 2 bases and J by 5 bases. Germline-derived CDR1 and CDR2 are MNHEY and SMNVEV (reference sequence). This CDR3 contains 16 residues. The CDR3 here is CASSLPTGTGNNEQFF. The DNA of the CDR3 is TGTGCCAGCAGTTTACCGACCGGGACAGGTAACAATGAGCAGTTCTTC.

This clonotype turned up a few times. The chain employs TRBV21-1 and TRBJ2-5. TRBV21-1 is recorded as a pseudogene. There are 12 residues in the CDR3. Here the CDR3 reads CASSKVVETQYF. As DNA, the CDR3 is TGTGCCAGCAGCAAAGTGGTAGAGACCCAGTACTTC.

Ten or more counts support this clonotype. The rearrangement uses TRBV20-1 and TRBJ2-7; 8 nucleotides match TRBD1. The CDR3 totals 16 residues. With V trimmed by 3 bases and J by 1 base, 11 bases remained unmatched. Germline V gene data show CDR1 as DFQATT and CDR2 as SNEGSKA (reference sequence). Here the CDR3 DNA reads TGCAGTGCTAGTTCCAAACTTGGACAGGGTTCCTACGAGCAGTACTTC. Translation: CSASSKLGQGSYEQYF.

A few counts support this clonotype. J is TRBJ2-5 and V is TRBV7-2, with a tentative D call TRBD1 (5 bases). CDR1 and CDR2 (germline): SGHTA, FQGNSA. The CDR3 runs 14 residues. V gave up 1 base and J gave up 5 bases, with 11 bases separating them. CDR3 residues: CASSLGLSGETQYF. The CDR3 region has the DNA TGTGCCAGCAGCTTAGGTCTGTCAGGGGAGACCCAGTACTTC.

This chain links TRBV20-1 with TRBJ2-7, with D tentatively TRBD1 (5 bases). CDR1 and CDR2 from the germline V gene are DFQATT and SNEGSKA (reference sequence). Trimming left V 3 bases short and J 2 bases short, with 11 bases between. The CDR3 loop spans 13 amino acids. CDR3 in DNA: TGCAGTGCTAGGCCAGGGTATGCCTACGAGCAGTACTTC. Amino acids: CSARPGYAYEQYF.

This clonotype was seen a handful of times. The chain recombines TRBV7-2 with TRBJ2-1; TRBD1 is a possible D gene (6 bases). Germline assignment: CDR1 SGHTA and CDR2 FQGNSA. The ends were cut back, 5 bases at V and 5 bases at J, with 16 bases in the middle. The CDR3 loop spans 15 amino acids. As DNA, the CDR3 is TGTGCCAGCAGCATCCCCAACAGGGCCCACAATGAGCAGTTCTTC. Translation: CASSIPNRAHNEQFF. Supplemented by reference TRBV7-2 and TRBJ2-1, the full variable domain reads GAGVSQSPSNKVTEKGKDVELRCDPISGHTALYWYRQSLGQGLEFLIYFQGNSAPDKSGLPSDRFSAERTGGSVSTLTIQRTQQEDSAVYLCASSIPNRAHNEQFFGPGTRLTVL.